This passage covers 11 T cell receptor beta chains from one sample sequenced in a study of PD-1 blockade in mismatch repair-deficient tumors. Sequencing was performed with immunoSEQ multiplex PCR; in TCRdb, only in-frame clones are kept and a portion is missing. Among 40,000 or so clones listed, approximately 88% were seen once. The starting material was PBMCs, obtained about 38 weeks after starting pembrolizumab. These receptor sequences come from an adult with mismatch repair-deficient cancer.

The rearrangement uses TRBV6-1 and TRBJ1-6, with D perhaps matching TRBD1 (6 bases). The CDR3 runs 14 residues. Looked up from germline, CDR1 is MNHNS and CDR2 is SASEGT. V was shortened by 6 bases and J by 9 bases, with 15 bases between the two germline ends. CDR3 residues: CASSNRAGVSPLHF. As DNA, the CDR3 is TGTGCCAGCAGCAACAGGGCAGGGGTTTCACCCCTCCACTTT.

CDR3 DNA: TGTGCCAGCAGCCCCGAGCGGATCTCCTACGAGCAGTACTTC. Its protein is CASSPERISYEQYF. This chain uses TRBV5-4 with TRBJ2-7; the D gene is possibly TRBD2 (5 bases). The CDR3 covers 14 residues. Germline CDR1 reads SGHNT; CDR2 reads YYREEE (reference sequence). V dropped 4 bases and J dropped 0 bases, with 11 bases sitting between them.

The chain carries TRBV9 and TRBJ2-3; TRBD2 is a possible D gene (5 bases). V was pared by 4 bases and J by 2 bases, with 11 bases between. The CDR3 covers 14 residues. The germline gives CDR1 SGDLS, CDR2 YYNGEE. As DNA, the CDR3 is TGTGCCAGCAGCCTCGGAGGACCCACAGATACGCAGTATTTT. Encoded protein: CASSLGGPTDTQYF. Supplemented by reference TRBV9 and TRBJ2-3, the full variable domain reads DSGVTQTPKHLITATGQRVTLRCSPRSGDLSVYWYQQSLDQGLQFLIQYYNGEERAKGNILERFSAQQFPDLHSELNLSSLELGDSALYFCASSLGGPTDTQYFGPGTRLTVL.

In regard to this clone: The junction departs from the called germline gene at one end, perhaps through a read error. V and J are TRBV15 and TRBJ1-6; weak D call: TRBD1 (6 bases). CDR1 and CDR2 from the germline V gene are LNHNV and YYDKDF (reference sequence). This CDR3 contains 14 residues. The CDR3 loop reads CATSRGGHNSPLHF. The CDR3 DNA reads as TGTGCCACCAGCAGAGGGGGGCATAACTCACCCCTCCACTTT. The variable domain in full, completed from reference TRBV15 and TRBJ1-6, reads DAMVIQNPRYQVTQFGKPVTLSCSQTLNHNVMYWYQQKSSQAPKLLFHYYDKDFNNEADTPDNFQSRRPNTSFCFLDIRSPGLGDTAMYLCATSRGGHNSPLHFGNGTRLTVT.

The genes are TRBV6-1 and TRBJ2-4, with TRBD2 matching over 11 bases. The CDR3 covers 14 residues. The V segment lost 6 bases and the J segment 8 bases; nucleotides outside the gene matches: 6. Germline CDR1 and CDR2: MNHNS and SASEGT. The CDR3 sequence is CASRVAGGRDIQYF. As DNA, the CDR3 is TGTGCCAGCAGGGTAGCGGGAGGGCGGGACATTCAGTACTTC.

The rearrangement uses TRBV27 and TRBJ1-6; TRBD1 agrees at 12 bases. V shed 4 bases and J 12 bases; nucleotides not matched to a gene: 7. Germline CDR1 MNHEY, CDR2 SMNVEV (reference sequence). This CDR3 is built from 15 residues. The CDR3 sequence: CASSSPGTGGEPLHF. CDR3 nucleotides: TGTGCCAGCAGTTCCCCCGGGACAGGGGGCGAACCCCTCCACTTT.

The J gene is TRBJ1-1, the V gene TRBV6-6; D is perhaps TRBD1 (6 bases). Trimming removed 6 bases from V and 1 base from J, with 9 bases in between. CDR1 is MNHNY, CDR2 SVGAGI, per germline (reference sequence). The CDR3 is 13 amino acids. CDR3 bases: TGTGCCAGCAGGGGACACCAGAACACTGAAGCTTTCTTT. It encodes CASRGHQNTEAFF.

CDR3 nucleotides: TGTGCCAGCAGCTTAGGGCAGGGGAGCTCCTACGAGCAGTACTTC. Its translation: CASSLGQGSSYEQYF. The chain links TRBV11-2 to TRBJ2-7, with a possible D match to TRBD1 (6 bases). The germline V gene encodes CDR1 SGHAT and CDR2 FQNNGV. V was trimmed by 1 base and J by 0 bases, leaving 10 bases between them. The CDR3 length is 15 residues.

V usage is TRBV29-1 and J usage is TRBJ2-3; the match to TRBD2 covers 12 bases. Germline CDR1 reads SQVTM; CDR2 reads ANQGSEA. V lost 4 bases, J lost 6 bases, and 8 bases stayed unmatched. The CDR3 is 15 amino acids. CDR3 DNA sequence: TGCAGCGTTGTTCCTGCCGGGACTAGCGGGGATACGCAGTATTTT. Amino acid sequence: CSVVPAGTSGDTQYF.

The sample holds a few counts of this clone. The chain recombines TRBV7-3 with TRBJ2-2; 7 bases agree with TRBD1. From germline, CDR1 is SGHTA and CDR2 FQGTGA. This CDR3 has 16 amino acids. V gave up 2 bases and J gave up 5 bases; unmatched junction bases: 8. The CDR3 DNA sequence: TGTGCCAGCAGCTTATCCGGGACAGAGCAAACCGGGGAGCTGTTTTTT. Its translation: CASSLSGTEQTGELFF.

CDR3 nucleotide sequence: TGTGCCAGCAGCCCCGCCCGACTAGCGGGAGTCGGGGGTAGCACAGATACGCAGTATTTT. Translating gives CASSPARLAGVGGSTDTQYF. The V call is TRBV7-8, the J call TRBJ2-3; 12 positions match TRBD2. The CDR3 totals 20 residues. From germline, CDR1 is SGHVS and CDR2 FQNEAQ. V dropped 5 bases and J dropped 0; count of bases not matched to a gene: 15.